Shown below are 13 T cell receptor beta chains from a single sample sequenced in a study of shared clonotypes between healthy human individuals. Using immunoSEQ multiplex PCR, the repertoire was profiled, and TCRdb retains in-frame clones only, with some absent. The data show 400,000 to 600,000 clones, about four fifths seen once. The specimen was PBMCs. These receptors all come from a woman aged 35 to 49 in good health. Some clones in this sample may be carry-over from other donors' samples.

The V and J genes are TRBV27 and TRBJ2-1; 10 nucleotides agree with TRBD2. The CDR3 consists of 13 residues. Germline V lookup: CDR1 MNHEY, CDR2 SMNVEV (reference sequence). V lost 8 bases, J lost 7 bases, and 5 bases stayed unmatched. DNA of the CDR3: TGTGCCAGCTCAAGCGGGAGGGCGAATGAGCAGTTCTTC. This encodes CASSSGRANEQFF.

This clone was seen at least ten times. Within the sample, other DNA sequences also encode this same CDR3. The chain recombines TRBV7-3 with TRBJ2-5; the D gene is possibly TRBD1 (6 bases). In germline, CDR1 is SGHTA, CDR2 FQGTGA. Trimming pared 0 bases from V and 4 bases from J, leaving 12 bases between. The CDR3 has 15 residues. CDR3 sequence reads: CASSLTPGHGETQYF. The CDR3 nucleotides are TGTGCCAGCAGCTTAACGCCGGGACACGGAGAGACCCAGTACTTC.

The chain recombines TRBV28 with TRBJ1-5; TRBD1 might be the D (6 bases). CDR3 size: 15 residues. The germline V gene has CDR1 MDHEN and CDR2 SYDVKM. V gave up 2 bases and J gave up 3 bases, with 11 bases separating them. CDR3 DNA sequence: TGTGCCAGCAGTTTACAAGACAGGTCCAATCAGCCCCAGCATTTT. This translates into CASSLQDRSNQPQHF. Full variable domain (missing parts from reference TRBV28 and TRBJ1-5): DVKVTQSSRYLVKRTGEKVFLECVQDMDHENMFWYRQDPGLGLRLIYFSYDVKMKEKGDIPEGYSVSREKKERFSLILESASTNQTSMYLCASSLQDRSNQPQHFGDGTRLSIL.

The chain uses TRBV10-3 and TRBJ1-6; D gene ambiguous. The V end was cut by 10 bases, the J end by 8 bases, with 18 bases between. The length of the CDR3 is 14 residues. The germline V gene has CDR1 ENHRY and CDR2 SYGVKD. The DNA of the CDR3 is TGTGCCACCCGGACCGGCTCTACAGATTCACCCCTCCACTTT. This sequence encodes CATRTGSTDSPLHF.

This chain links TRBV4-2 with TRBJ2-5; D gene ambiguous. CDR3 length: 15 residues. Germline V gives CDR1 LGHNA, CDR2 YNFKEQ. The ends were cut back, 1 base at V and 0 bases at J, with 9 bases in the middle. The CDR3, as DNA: TGTGCCAGCAGCCAAGTGGGATCGGACCAAGAGACCCAGTACTTC. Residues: CASSQVGSDQETQYF.

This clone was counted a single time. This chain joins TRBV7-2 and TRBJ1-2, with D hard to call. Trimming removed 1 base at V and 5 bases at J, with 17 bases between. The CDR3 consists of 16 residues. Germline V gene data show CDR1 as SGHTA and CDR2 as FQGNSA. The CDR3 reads CASSLESPTMGYGYTF. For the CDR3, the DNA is TGTGCCAGCAGCTTAGAGTCGCCGACTATGGGGTATGGCTACACCTTC.

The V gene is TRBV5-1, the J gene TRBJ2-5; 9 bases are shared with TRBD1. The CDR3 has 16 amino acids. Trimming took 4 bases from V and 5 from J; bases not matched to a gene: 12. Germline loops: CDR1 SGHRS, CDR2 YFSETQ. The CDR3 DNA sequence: TGCGCCAGCAGCAGAGGGGAAGGGACAGGGATTGAGACCCAGTACTTC. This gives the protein CASSRGEGTGIETQYF.

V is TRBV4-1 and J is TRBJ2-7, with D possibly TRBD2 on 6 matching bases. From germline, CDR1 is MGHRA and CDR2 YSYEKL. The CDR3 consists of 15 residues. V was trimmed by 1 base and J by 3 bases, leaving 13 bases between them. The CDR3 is CASSQGDSRDYEQYF. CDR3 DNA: TGCGCCAGCAGCCAAGGGGACTCGAGGGACTACGAGCAGTACTTC.

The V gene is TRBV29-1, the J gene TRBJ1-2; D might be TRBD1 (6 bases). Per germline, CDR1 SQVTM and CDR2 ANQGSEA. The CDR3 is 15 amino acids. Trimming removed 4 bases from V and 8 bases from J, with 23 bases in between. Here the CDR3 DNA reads TGCAGCGTTGTGGGGGACGGGGGCCCTGTCGGGGGCTACACCTTC. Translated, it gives CSVVGDGGPVGGYTF.

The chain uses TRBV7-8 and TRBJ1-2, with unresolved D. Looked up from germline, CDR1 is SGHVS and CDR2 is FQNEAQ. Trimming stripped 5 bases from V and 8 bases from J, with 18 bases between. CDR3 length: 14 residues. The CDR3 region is CASSPRGTTMGYTF. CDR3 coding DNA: TGTGCCAGCAGCCCCCGGGGAACAACTATGGGCTACACCTTC.

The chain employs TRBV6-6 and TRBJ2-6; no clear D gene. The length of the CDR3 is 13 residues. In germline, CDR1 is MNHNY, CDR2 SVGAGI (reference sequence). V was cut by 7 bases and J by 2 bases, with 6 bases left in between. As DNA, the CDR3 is TGTGCCAGCATTCCGACTGGGGCCAACGTCCTGACTTTC. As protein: CASIPTGANVLTF.

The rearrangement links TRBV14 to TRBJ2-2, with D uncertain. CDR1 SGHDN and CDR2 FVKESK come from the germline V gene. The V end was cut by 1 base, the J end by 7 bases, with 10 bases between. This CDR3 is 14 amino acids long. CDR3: CASSQVLGGGELFF. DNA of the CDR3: TGTGCCAGCAGCCAAGTTCTAGGTGGCGGGGAGCTGTTTTTT. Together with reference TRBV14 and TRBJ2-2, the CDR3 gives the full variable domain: EAGVTQFPSHSVIEKGQTVTLRCDPISGHDNLYWYRRVMGKEIKFLLHFVKESKQDESGMPNNRFLAERTGGTYSTLKVQPAELEDSGVYFCASSQVLGGGELFFGEGSRLTVL.

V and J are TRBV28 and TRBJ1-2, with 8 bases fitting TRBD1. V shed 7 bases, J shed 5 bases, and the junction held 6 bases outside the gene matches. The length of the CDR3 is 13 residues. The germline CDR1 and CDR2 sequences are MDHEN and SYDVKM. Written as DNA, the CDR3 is TGTGCCAGCATTTCCGGGGACAGGTATGGCTACACCTTC. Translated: CASISGDRYGYTF.